The entry below describes one T cell receptor beta chain. The antigen is undetermined. One end of the junction does not line up with germline, which may come from a read error. The source of the sample is a study of blood T cells in healthy people across ages. The CDR3 consists of 15 residues. Study outcomes and limitations: Correlation between TCR beta diversity and naive T cell percentage was strong.

A J-beta primer mix and a sample-barcoded 5' primer were used in a second PCR of about 6 to 12 cycles. Carrying 12 random nucleotides, a template-switch adaptor labeled each individual cDNA molecule. Samples each returned at least 3 million CDR3-containing paired-end reads. Via MiXCR, TCRdb re-called the 5' RACE reads, giving one row per CDR3 protein. The profile shows 800,000 to 950,000 distinct CDR3 sequences, under 35% of them singletons. These same records also appear under a second study, on T cells of mothers and their children. According to that study: Using the M1S primer, the second PCR added sample barcodes along with 2-4 random nucleotides.

This clonotype was obtained from a woman in her thirties or forties in good health. Material: blood. The J gene is TRBJ2-3, the V gene TRBV12-3 or TRBV12-4; D not certain. The CDR3 region is CASRQWTASTDAQYF. The CDR3 DNA sequence: TGTGCCAGCAGACAATGGACGGCGAGCACAGATGCGCAGTATTTT.